This T cell receptor beta chain derives from a study of CD4+ T cells in melanoma. Study-level points and caveats: A reported correlation linked neoantigen-specific CD4+ T cells to CD8+, macrophage and B cell function. In melanoma, neoantigen-specific CD4+ T cells reportedly differed in differentiation state.

Germline CDR1 and CDR2: MNHEY and SMNVEV (reference sequence). The CDR3 spans 13 residues. Trimming removed 6 bases at V and 6 bases at J, with 13 bases between. Assay: immunoSEQ multiplex PCR; the TCRdb copy retains only in-frame clones and omits some. Among around 100,000 clones listed, about 92% were seen once. Comments on this clone: Its antigen is undetermined.

Sample: peripheral blood. The V call is TRBV27, the J call TRBJ2-3, with unresolved D. The receptor comes from a human donor with melanoma. CDR3 DNA: TGTGCCAGCAGGATTTGGACGCAGGATACGCAGTATTTT. Its protein product is CASRIWTQDTQYF.